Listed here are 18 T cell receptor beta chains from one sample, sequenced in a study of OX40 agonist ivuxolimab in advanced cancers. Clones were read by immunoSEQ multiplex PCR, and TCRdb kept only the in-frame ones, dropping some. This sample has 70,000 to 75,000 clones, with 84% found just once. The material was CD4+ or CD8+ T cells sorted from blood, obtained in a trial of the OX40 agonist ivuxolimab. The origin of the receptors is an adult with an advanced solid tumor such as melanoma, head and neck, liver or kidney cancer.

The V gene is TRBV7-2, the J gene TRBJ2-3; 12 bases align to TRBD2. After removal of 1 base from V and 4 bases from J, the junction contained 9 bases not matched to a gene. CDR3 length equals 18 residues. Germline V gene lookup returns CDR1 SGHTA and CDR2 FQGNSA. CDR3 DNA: TGTGCCAGCAGCTTAGAGGCTAGCGGGGGGGCCGCCTCAGATACGCAGTATTTT. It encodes CASSLEASGGAASDTQYF.

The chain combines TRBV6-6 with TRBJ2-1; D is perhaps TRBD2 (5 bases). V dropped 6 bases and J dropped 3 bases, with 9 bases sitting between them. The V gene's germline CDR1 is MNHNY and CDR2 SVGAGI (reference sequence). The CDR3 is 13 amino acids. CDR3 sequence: CASSSGLYNEQFF. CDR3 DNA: TGTGCCAGCAGCTCCGGACTCTACAATGAGCAGTTCTTC.

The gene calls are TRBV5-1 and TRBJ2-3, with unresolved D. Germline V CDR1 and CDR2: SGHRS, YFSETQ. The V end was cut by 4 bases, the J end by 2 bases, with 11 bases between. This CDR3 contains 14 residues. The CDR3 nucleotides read TGCGCCAGCAGCGTTAAGGCAGCCACAGATACGCAGTATTTT. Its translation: CASSVKAATDTQYF.

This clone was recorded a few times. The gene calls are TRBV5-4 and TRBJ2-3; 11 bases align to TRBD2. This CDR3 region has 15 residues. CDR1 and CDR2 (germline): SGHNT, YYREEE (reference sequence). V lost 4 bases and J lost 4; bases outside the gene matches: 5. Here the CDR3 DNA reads TGTGCCAGCAGCGTTAGCGGGGGGGCCCCAGATACGCAGTATTTT. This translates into CASSVSGGAPDTQYF. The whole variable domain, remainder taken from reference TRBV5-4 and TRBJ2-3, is ETGVTQSPTHLIKTRGQQVTLRCSSQSGHNTVSWYQQALGQGPQFIFQYYREEENGRGNFPPRFSGLQFPNYSSELNVNALELDDSALYLCASSVSGGAPDTQYFGPGTRLTVL.

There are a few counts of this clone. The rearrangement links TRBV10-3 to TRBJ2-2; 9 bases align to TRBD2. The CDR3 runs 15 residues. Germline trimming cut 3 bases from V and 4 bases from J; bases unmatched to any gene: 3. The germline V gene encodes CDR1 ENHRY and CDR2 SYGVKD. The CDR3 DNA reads TGTGCCATCAGTGACGCGGGGGGGCTCACCGGGGAGCTGTTTTTT. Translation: CAISDAGGLTGELFF.

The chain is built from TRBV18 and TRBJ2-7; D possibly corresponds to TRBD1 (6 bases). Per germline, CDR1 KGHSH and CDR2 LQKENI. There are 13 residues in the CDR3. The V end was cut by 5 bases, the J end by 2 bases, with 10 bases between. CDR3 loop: CASSSQGPYEQYF. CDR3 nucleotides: TGTGCCAGCTCATCCCAGGGGCCCTACGAGCAGTACTTC.

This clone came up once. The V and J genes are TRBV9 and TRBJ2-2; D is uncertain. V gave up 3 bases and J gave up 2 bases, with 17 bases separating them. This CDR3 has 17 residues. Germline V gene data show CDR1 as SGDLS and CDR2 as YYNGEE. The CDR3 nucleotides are TGTGCCAGCAGCGCCCGCTCGAACCCCTTAAACACCGGGGAGCTGTTTTTT. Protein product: CASSARSNPLNTGELFF.

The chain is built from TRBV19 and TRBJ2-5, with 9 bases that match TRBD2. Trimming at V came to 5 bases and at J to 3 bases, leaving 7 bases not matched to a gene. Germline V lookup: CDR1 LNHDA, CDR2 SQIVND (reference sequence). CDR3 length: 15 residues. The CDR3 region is CASSPQGLAKETQYF. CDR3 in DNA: TGTGCCAGTAGTCCCCAAGGACTAGCGAAAGAGACCCAGTACTTC. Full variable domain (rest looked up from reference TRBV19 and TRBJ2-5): DGGITQSPKYLFRKEGQNVTLSCEQNLNHDAMYWYRQDPGQGLRLIYYSQIVNDFQKGDIAEGYSVSREKKESFPLTVTSAQKNPTAFYLCASSPQGLAKETQYFGPGTRLLVL.

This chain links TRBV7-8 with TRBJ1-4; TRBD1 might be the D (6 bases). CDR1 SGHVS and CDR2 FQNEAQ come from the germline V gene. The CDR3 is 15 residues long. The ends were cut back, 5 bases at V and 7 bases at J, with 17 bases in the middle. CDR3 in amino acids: CASSLQGRVGEKLFF. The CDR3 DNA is TGTGCCAGCAGCCTGCAGGGGAGGGTTGGTGAAAAACTGTTTTTT.

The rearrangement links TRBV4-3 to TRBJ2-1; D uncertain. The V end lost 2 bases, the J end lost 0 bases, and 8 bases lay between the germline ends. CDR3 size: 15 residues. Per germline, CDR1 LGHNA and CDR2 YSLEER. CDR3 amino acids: CASSQLVGSYNEQFF. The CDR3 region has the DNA TGCGCCAGCAGCCAACTCGTAGGCTCCTACAATGAGCAGTTCTTC.

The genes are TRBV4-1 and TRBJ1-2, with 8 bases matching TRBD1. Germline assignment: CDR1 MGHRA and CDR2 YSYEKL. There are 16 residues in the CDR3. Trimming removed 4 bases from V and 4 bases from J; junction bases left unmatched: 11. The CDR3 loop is CASSPTGGGFGYGYTF. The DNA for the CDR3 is TGCGCCAGCAGCCCTACAGGGGGGGGATTCGGCTATGGCTACACCTTC.

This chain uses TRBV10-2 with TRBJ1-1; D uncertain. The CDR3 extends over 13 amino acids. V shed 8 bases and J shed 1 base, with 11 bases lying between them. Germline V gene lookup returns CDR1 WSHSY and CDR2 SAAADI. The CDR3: CASARSQNTEAFF. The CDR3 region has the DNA TGCGCCAGCGCCAGGTCCCAGAACACTGAAGCTTTCTTT.

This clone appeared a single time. The CDR3: CASSFGLGQGTSYEQYF. The CDR3 region has the DNA TGTGCCAGCAGCTTTGGGTTAGGACAGGGGACTTCCTACGAGCAGTACTTC. This chain uses TRBV5-4 with TRBJ2-7; 9 bases map to TRBD1. CDR3 length equals 17 residues. Germline CDR1 is SGHNT and CDR2 is YYREEE (reference sequence). With 2 bases clipped from V and 1 base from J, the junction kept 10 bases outside the gene matches.

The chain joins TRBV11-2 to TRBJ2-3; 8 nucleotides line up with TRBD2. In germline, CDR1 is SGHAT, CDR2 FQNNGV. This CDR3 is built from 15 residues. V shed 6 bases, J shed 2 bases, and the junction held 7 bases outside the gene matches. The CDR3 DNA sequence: TGTGCCAGCAGGGGCACTAGCGGCTCCACAGATACGCAGTATTTT. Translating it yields CASRGTSGSTDTQYF.

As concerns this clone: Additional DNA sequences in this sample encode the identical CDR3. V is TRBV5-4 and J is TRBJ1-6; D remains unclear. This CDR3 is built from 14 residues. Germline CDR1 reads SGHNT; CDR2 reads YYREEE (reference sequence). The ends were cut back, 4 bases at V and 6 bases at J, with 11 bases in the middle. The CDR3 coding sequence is TGTGCCAGCAGCCTGGCAGGCGTTAATTCACCCCTCCACTTT. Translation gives CASSLAGVNSPLHF.

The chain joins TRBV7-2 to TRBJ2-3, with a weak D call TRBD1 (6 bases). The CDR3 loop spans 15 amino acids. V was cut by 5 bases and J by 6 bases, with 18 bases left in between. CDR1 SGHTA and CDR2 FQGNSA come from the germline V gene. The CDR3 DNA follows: TGTGCCAGCAGCCCTCGGCTGGGGGCGCCCGATACGCAGTATTTT. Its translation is CASSPRLGAPDTQYF.

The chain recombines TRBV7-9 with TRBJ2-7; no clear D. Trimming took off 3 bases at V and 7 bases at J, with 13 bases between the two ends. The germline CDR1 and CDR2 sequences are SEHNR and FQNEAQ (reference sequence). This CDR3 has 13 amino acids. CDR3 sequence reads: CASSFSTRVEQYF. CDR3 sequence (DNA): TGTGCCAGCAGCTTTTCCACTCGGGTGGAGCAGTACTTC.

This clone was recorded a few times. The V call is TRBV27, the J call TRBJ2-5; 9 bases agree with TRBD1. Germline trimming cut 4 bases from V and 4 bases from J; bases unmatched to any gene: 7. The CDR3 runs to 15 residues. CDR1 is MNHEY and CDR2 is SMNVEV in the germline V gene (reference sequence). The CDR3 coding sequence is TGTGCCAGCAGTTGGGGGATGACAGGGGGAGAGACCCAGTACTTC. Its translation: CASSWGMTGGETQYF.